This TCR beta chain was sequenced in a study of blood T cells in healthy people across ages. Comment on this clonotype: Its specificity is unknown.

Researchers collected about 9.1 milliliters of peripheral blood from every single donor. Total RNA extracted from each sample amounted to at least 6 micrograms. A second PCR of about 6 to 11 cycles used a sample-barcoded 5' primer and a J-beta primer mix. Every single cDNA molecule received a tag from a template-switch adaptor with 12 random nucleotides. TCRdb independently ran MiXCR on the 5' RACE reads; one entry per CDR3 protein. The sample consists of over 500,000 distinct CDR3 sequences, 52% of them appearing once. V lost 5 bases and J lost 1; bases outside the gene matches: 7. Germline values: CDR1 DFQATT, CDR2 SNEGSKA (reference sequence). The CDR3 consists of 14 residues. Overall study results and limits: TCR beta diversity, measured per million T cells, fell in a roughly linear way with age.

This TCR came from an elderly woman in good health. V is TRBV20-1 and J is TRBJ2-5; 7 bases match TRBD1. Specimen: blood. CDR3 residues: CSAPLTGRQETQYF. CDR3 nucleotides: TGCAGTGCTCCACTGACAGGGCGCCAAGAGACCCAGTACTTC.